This passage covers 17 T cell receptor beta chains from one sample sequenced in a study of T cell responses to AZD1222 COVID-19 vaccine. Method: immunoSEQ multiplex PCR; TCRdb's copy keeps in-frame clones and lacks some. The sample lists about 98,000 clones, approximately 88% seen once, with approximately 5.5% in the top ten. The input for sequencing was peripheral blood, taken on day 0 of AZD1222 vaccination. The receptors were gathered from an adult in good health.

This chain joins TRBV28 and TRBJ2-3; D not certain. Germline-derived CDR1 and CDR2 are MDHEN and SYDVKM. Trimming pared 7 bases from V and 3 bases from J, leaving 11 bases between. The CDR3 length is 13 residues. The CDR3, as DNA: TGTGCCAGCAACACCCGCTGGACAGATACGCAGTATTTT. It translates to CASNTRWTDTQYF.

The V and J genes are TRBV6-2 or TRBV6-3 and TRBJ2-7, with D possibly being TRBD2 (5 bases). V was pared by 6 bases and J by 3 bases, with 15 bases between. The CDR3 totals 14 residues. From germline, CDR1 is MNHEY and CDR2 SVGEGT. The CDR3 nucleotides are TGTGCCAGCAGCTTCCGGGATCACGACTACGAGCAGTACTTC. It translates to CASSFRDHDYEQYF.

This sequence joins TRBV19 and TRBJ1-1; D gene ambiguous. The CDR3 totals 14 residues. Trimming shortened V by 5 bases and J by 5 bases, and 15 bases separated the two germline ends. Germline CDR1 LNHDA, CDR2 SQIVND (reference sequence). CDR3 protein: CASSPSSTGTEAFF. CDR3 nucleotides: TGTGCCAGTAGTCCCTCAAGTACGGGGACTGAAGCTTTCTTT.

The chain couples TRBV29-1 to TRBJ2-5; no firm D call. Per germline, CDR1 SQVTM and CDR2 ANQGSEA. The CDR3 has 10 amino acids. Trimming pared 6 bases from V and 4 bases from J, leaving 6 bases between. The CDR3 sequence: CSVGIETQYF. The CDR3 nucleotides are TGCAGCGTAGGGATAGAGACCCAGTACTTC.

The sample holds one count of this clone. The chain couples TRBV27 to TRBJ2-1, with 7 bases fitting TRBD2. The ends lost 6 bases at V and 3 bases at J; junction bases unmatched: 11. Germline CDR1 MNHEY, CDR2 SMNVEV (reference sequence). The CDR3 is 16 amino acids. Here the CDR3 reads CASSTRGLEFYNEQFF. The DNA of the CDR3 is TGTGCCAGCAGCACCCGAGGACTAGAATTCTACAATGAGCAGTTCTTC.

The V and J genes are TRBV11-1 and TRBJ2-7; D gene uncertain. The CDR3 extends over 13 amino acids. Trimming removed 2 bases at V and 2 bases at J, with 7 bases between. The germline V gene encodes CDR1 SGHAT and CDR2 FQDESV (reference sequence). DNA for the CDR3: TGTGCCAGCAGCTTAAGGTTCCCCTACGAGCAGTACTTC. As protein: CASSLRFPYEQYF. Supplemented by reference TRBV11-1 and TRBJ2-7, the full variable domain reads EAEVAQSPRYKITEKSQAVAFWCDPISGHATLYWYRQILGQGPELLVQFQDESVVDDSQLPKDRFSAERLKGVDSTLKIQPAELGDSAMYLCASSLRFPYEQYFGPGTRLTVT.

The chain recombines TRBV5-4 with TRBJ1-2; D is unclear. This CDR3 spans 12 amino acids. The germline V gene encodes CDR1 SGHNT and CDR2 YYREEE (reference sequence). V was shortened by 0 bases and J by 6 bases, with 6 bases between the two germline ends. DNA of the CDR3: TGTGCCAGCAGCTTGGTGGGGAATGGCTACACCTTC. Protein: CASSLVGNGYTF.

This chain uses TRBV5-1 with TRBJ2-6; D call uncertain. The CDR3 is 13 residues long. Trimming removed 0 bases from V and 2 bases from J, with 0 bases in between. From germline, CDR1 is SGHRS and CDR2 YFSETQ. The CDR3 coding sequence is TGCGCCAGCAGCTTGGCTGGGGCCAACGTCCTGACTTTC. This sequence encodes CASSLAGANVLTF. The full variable domain, in which reference TRBV5-1 and TRBJ2-6 provide the parts outside the CDR3, is KAGVTQTPRYLIKTRGQQVTLSCSPISGHRSVSWYQQTPGQGLQFLFEYFSETQRNKGNFPGRFSGRQFSNSRSEMNVSTLELGDSALYLCASSLAGANVLTFGAGSRLTVL.

The chain joins TRBV11-2 to TRBJ1-4, with a tentative D call TRBD1 (5 bases). Per germline, CDR1 SGHAT and CDR2 FQNNGV. V dropped 7 bases and J dropped 8 bases, with 17 bases sitting between them. The CDR3 has 14 residues. The CDR3 spells CASTLSGRKEKLFF. As DNA, the CDR3 is TGTGCCAGCACCCTGTCAGGGAGAAAGGAAAAACTGTTTTTT.

The genes are TRBV28 and TRBJ1-6; no firm D call. CDR3 length equals 13 residues. Germline V CDR1 and CDR2: MDHEN, SYDVKM. V lost 6 bases and J lost 0, with 3 bases in between. This CDR3 reads CASRVSYNSPLHF. The CDR3 DNA is TGTGCCAGCAGGGTCTCCTATAATTCACCCCTCCACTTT.

This chain joins TRBV19 and TRBJ1-4; D not resolved. Deletions cut 3 bases from V and 4 bases from J, with 9 bases between. The CDR3 spans 14 residues. Germline CDR1 LNHDA, CDR2 SQIVND (reference sequence). The CDR3 coding sequence is TGTGCCAGTAGTATCGGGAACCATAATGAAAAACTGTTTTTT. This sequence encodes CASSIGNHNEKLFF.

V is TRBV14 and J is TRBJ2-5; D gene unclear. The V gene's germline CDR1 is SGHDN and CDR2 FVKESK. Trimming pared 3 bases from V and 4 bases from J, leaving 12 bases between. This CDR3 has 14 amino acids. The CDR3 nucleotides read TGTGCCAGCAGCCACGGCGGCATTGGAGAGACCCAGTACTTC. It codes for CASSHGGIGETQYF.

Here the CDR3 reads CASSLEQSSYNSPLHF. The CDR3 nucleotides read TGTGCCAGCAGTTTAGAACAGAGCTCCTATAATTCACCCCTCCACTTT. The chain uses TRBV27 and TRBJ1-6, with unresolved D. Trimming left V 2 bases short and J 0 bases short, with 8 bases between. Germline CDR1 MNHEY, CDR2 SMNVEV (reference sequence). The CDR3 extends over 16 amino acids.

The rearrangement joins TRBV5-6 to TRBJ2-3; D gene ambiguous. CDR1 and CDR2 (germline): SGHDT, YYEEEE. There are 13 residues in the CDR3. Trimming shortened V by 1 base and J by 2 bases, and 5 bases separated the two germline ends. CDR3 region: CASSLRTTDTQYF. CDR3 coding DNA: TGTGCCAGCAGCTTGAGGACCACAGATACGCAGTATTTT.

This clone appeared a few times. This sample also contains other DNA sequences that code for the same CDR3. This chain uses TRBV24-1 with TRBJ2-5; D gene uncertain. V dropped 4 bases and J dropped 5 bases, with 4 bases sitting between them. Germline CDR1 is KGHDR and CDR2 is SFDVKD. The CDR3 spans 11 residues. This CDR3 reads CATSEGETQYF. The CDR3 DNA follows: TGTGCCACCAGTGAGGGGGAGACCCAGTACTTC.

The CDR3 DNA follows: TGTGCCAGCACCCTACGACGGGAGTTAAGGGGGGAGCTGTTTTTT. It is translated as CASTLRRELRGELFF. This chain joins TRBV7-8 and TRBJ2-2; D possibly corresponds to TRBD2 (6 bases). V lost 7 bases and J lost 8, with 20 bases in between. The CDR3 runs to 15 residues. Germline CDR1 and CDR2: SGHVS and FQNEAQ.

This chain uses TRBV20-1 with TRBJ2-3; D is perhaps TRBD1 (5 bases). Germline CDR1 and CDR2: DFQATT and SNEGSKA (reference sequence). V was shortened by 3 bases and J by 5 bases, with 6 bases between the two germline ends. The CDR3 has 11 amino acids. CDR3 residues: CSASQGDTQYF. The DNA of the CDR3 is TGCAGTGCTAGTCAGGGAGATACGCAGTATTTT.